This T cell receptor (beta chain) was obtained from a study of OX40 agonist ivuxolimab in advanced cancers. Study overall: At doses from 0.01 to 10 mg/kg, patients were given intravenous ivuxolimab every 2 weeks. The mean age was 60 years, ranging from about 20 to 79, with 80% to 85% of participants male.

V shed 7 bases, J shed 12 bases, and the junction held 8 bases outside the gene matches. The CDR3 consists of 12 residues. Germline V gene lookup returns CDR1 SNHLY and CDR2 FYNNEI. Clones were read by immunoSEQ multiplex PCR, and TCRdb kept only the in-frame ones, dropping some. Here the sample spans approximately 69,000 clones, 65% to 90% being singletons. The TCR sequence derives from an adult with an advanced solid tumor such as melanoma, head and neck, liver or kidney cancer. Sequencing was performed on CD4+ or CD8+ T cells sorted from blood, taken in a trial of the OX40 agonist ivuxolimab. The chain carries TRBV2 and TRBJ2-1; 8 bases align to TRBD1. This chain's CDR3 is CASKTSGTGQFF. Written as DNA, the CDR3 is TGTGCCAGCAAGACTTCCGGGACAGGGCAGTTCTTC.